Below, one TCR beta chain is given with its context. The antigen it recognizes is unknown. The library was made by the immunoSEQ multiplex PCR assay. A mixture of 60 forward primers for TCR Vbeta segments and 13 reverse primers for TCR Jbeta segments was used in the multiplex PCR. The CDR3 region of rearranged TCR beta genes was amplified from genomic DNA by a multiplex PCR assay. The Illumina HiSeq System was used to sequence the amplified TCR beta libraries as 87-base-pair reads. The published analysis was carried out like this. A later analysis counted some 74 million unique TCR beta chains across the approximately 700 repertoires, and 10 million to 11 million of these chains were shared by at least two donors. To remove PCR and sequencing errors, raw reads were error-corrected and collapsed into unique sequences using a nearest-neighbor algorithm that merged closely related sequences. CDR3 sequences were aligned to IMGT reference sequences to assign V, D and J gene segments. For a sequence to be retained, a match of at least six nucleotides was required to both a V gene segment and a J gene segment. Rearrangements were called productive when the CDR3 lacked stop codons and stayed in frame with V and J; all others were non-productive. CDR3 was defined by IMGT convention, running from the second conserved V-encoded cysteine to the conserved J-encoded phenylalanine. The earlier analysis of fewer than 750 of the donors excluded sequences that lacked an unambiguous match to a single V gene segment. In an earlier analysis of 587 of the donors, V segments were called functional above 56.7% productive rearrangements and were called segregating when the between-donor standard deviation exceeded 5%. A statistical classification framework was built for diagnosing cytomegalovirus status from the catalog of TCR beta chain sequences. In a later analysis, V and J genes were assigned by comparing TCR nucleotide sequences against IMGT/GENE-DB human TR gene sequences. A later analysis assigned CDR3 sequences and most-parsimonious VDJ recombination scenarios with the TCRdist pipeline. In a later analysis, every TCR beta chain was defined by the combination of its CDR3 amino acid sequence and its V-gene family, and reads without a unique V-gene family were dropped. A later analysis removed nearly 600 highly shared, low-generation-probability nucleotide sequences to deal with suspected cross-contamination and a sequencing artifact. For each public chain, a later analysis derived a clonal expansion index from normalized ranks of inferred template counts within each repertoire. Generation probabilities in a later analysis came from a VDJ recombination model fitted to out-of-frame rearrangements, and those results were checked against IGoR. In a later analysis, TCR-TCR, TCR-HLA and TCR-CMV co-occurrence was scored with hypergeometric tests, and a repertoire-size bias correction was applied to TCR pairs. False discovery rates were estimated in a later analysis by permuting HLA or CMV assignments 20 times. In a later analysis, co-occurring TCRs were grouped with DBSCAN, and TCRdist sequence similarity was added when clustering was performed within HLA-allele-positive subsets. Repertoires with fewer than 30,000 or more than 120,000 public chains, plus five repertoires with anomalous nucleotide sharing, were excluded from co-occurrence clustering. Held by TCRdb, this immuneACCESS table contains in-frame sequences only and omits some clones. Under half of the omission traces to an unresolved V gene where checked; the cause of the rest is unknown. The V and J calls and clone size are taken from that table; D and trimming were inferred from the DNA. The table of this sample itemizes more than 90,000 clones. Of the sample, 5.5% to 8% is held by the ten largest clones.

The entry originates in a study of cytomegalovirus exposure and HLA in healthy donors (TCRdb year 2017). For the study in its entirety: An earlier analysis of about 530 of the donors reported approximately 260 Gb of sequence data and 117 million unique TCR beta sequences obtained from about 170 million T cells. Because of strong linkage in the cohort, roughly five DR-DQ haplotypes were treated as single units for association and clustering. About 300 gigabases of sequencing data and approximately 80 million unique TCR sequences were included in an early release covering several hundred HLA-typed donors. The study profiled the T cell repertoires of 666 subjects by immunosequencing and related them to cytomegalovirus serostatus. All discovery cohort repertoires had been generated on a single sequencing platform. To predict cytomegalovirus infection status, the study combined high-throughput TCR immunosequencing, statistical association of individual TCRs with disease status, and machine learning. Across some 400 genotyped donors of the cohort, an average of about 250,000 unique TCR beta nucleotide sequences per donor were sequenced, and about a sixth of those sequences were non-productive. HLA typing covered class I and class II loci at four-digit resolution. Along with the approximately 650-subject first cohort, a separate validation cohort of some 130 different subjects was used. In a later genetic analysis, genome-wide SNP genotypes for about three fifths of the roughly 670 donors were used, and that subset was treated as a discovery cohort. Rather than drawing on any new phenotypic data, the later analysis identified candidate immune exposures from TCR beta sequences and the way those sequences occurred across donors. Of the roughly 410 genotyped donors, roughly 80% were placed in the genetic ancestry cluster associated with self-reported Caucasian donors. Typing coverage differed by locus: A, B, C, DRB1 and DQB1 were typed in about 629-630 donors, DQA1 in 500 to 550, DPA1 in nearly 610, and DPB1 in approximately 450. To study patterns of TCR occurrence, a later analysis re-analyzed previously published TCR beta repertoires from 700 or so donors and added high-resolution HLA genotyping. Donor age, sex, ethnicity and CMV serostatus were compiled alongside the repertoire data. An earlier analysis of some 600 of the donors applied high-throughput TCR beta sequencing to assess whether each TCR beta V gene segment acted as functional or pseudogenic. The study aimed to test whether signatures of past pathogen exposure could be identified by cataloging public T cell receptors. On the study overall, not on this receptor specifically: HLA typing was unavailable for some donors at each locus, so association tests used only the typed subset. Compared with the approximately 720-donor mean, donors in an Asian-associated ancestry cluster had fewer N-insertions in productive TCRs, according to a later genetic analysis. A later genetic analysis associated a missense DCLRE1C variant with V-gene and J-gene trimming of TCR beta chains, and an independent cohort replicated the association. A few of the identified cytomegalovirus-associated TCR beta chains were confirmed in vitro to be specific for cytomegalovirus antigens. Because counts were too low, roughly 17 rarely observed V segments, including chromosome 9 orphons, were left out of the earlier analysis of 500 to 750 of the donors. Most CMV-associated TCR beta chains appeared to be HLA-restricted in a later analysis, and the HLA associations seemed to be driven largely by CMV exposure. Correlated functional status among segregating V segments might be attributable to linkage disequilibrium, but an unknown experimental factor could not be ruled out. When HLA alleles, especially DR and DQ, strongly co-occurred, TCR associations were difficult to assign to individual alleles. A further reported finding was that TCR beta sequences accurately predicted the HLA-A and HLA-B alleles for most subjects in the first cohort. Some IMGT-functional V segments, including TRBV6-2 and TRBV6-3, could not be told apart with the 87-base-pair reads, so those segments were excluded. Specific HLA alleles were associated with 16,951 TCR beta sequences at a false discovery rate of 0.05 in a later analysis. The study gave a list of 150 to 200 TCR beta chains associated with cytomegalovirus. The cohort was sequenced for TCR beta chains only, and without alpha or paired-chain data the features that could be detected were limited. An earlier analysis of approximately 530 of the donors showed that most TCR beta V segments appeared in productive rearrangements either about 90% or about 30% of the time, which broadly matched IMGT annotations. According to a later analysis, parvovirus B19, influenza, CMV and Epstein-Barr virus appeared linked to several top co-occurrence clusters. In a later analysis, HLA-associated TCR beta chains were found to be more clonally expanded and to have lower generation probabilities than equally common non-associated chains. The authors suggested that the approach could potentially be extended to other disease states and immunological phenotypes. CMV serostatus was the only immune exposure information available for the cohort. Presence/absence analyses assumed roughly uniform sequencing depth across donors, an assumption that may not hold. Most TCR sequences were observed very rarely across donors, whereas some public TCRs were present in many individuals. The classifier was reported to diagnose cytomegalovirus status with high specificity and sensitivity in both the original cohort and the validation cohort. According to a later analysis, TCR association rates differed among HLA loci, with DRB1 alleles showing the most associated TCRs and HLA-C alleles showing the fewest. The sequencing pipeline was judged likely to have produced a cluster of highly shared sequence variants as a technical artifact.

Relative to germline, V is 4 bases shorter and J is 5 bases shorter, with 16 bases between their ends. For CDR1 and CDR2, the germline V gene (reference sequence) lists SEHNR and FQNEAQ. Spanning cysteine to phenylalanine, the CDR3 consists of 15 amino acids. The entry retains the CDR3 DNA only, 45 bases that are in frame from base 1. In total, approximately 700 healthy bone marrow donors made up the cohort. At the time of sampling, every cohort member was nominally healthy, though immune exposures that went unrecorded were likely present. The donor was CMV seropositive and belonged to the group of 250 to 300 seropositive cohort members. A peripheral blood sample was collected from each donor, and TCR beta sequencing was performed on peripheral blood mononuclear cells. The Qiagen DNeasy Blood Extraction Kit was used to extract genomic DNA from the blood cell samples.

This TCR was recovered from a man aged 40-49 years in good health and CMV-seropositive. The chain is encoded by TRBV7-9 joined to TRBJ2-3, with TRBD2 as a weak D call on 6 bases. Sequenced input: PBMCs. The CDR3: CASSSPGVRGDTQYF. The nucleotides read TGTGCCAGCAGCTCTCCGGGAGTGCGGGGAGATACGCAGTATTTT.